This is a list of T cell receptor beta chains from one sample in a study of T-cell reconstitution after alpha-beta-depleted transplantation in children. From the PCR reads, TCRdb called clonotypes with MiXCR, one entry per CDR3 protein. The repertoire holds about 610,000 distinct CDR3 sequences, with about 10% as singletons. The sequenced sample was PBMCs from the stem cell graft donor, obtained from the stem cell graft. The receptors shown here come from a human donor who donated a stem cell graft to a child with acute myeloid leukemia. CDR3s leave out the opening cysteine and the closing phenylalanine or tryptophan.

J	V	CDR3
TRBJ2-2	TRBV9	AISALLAGDTGELF
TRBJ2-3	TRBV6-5	ASSPWARLGKGAQY
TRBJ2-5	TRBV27	ASSSLLAKETQY
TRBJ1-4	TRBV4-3	ASSPRTASTNEKLF
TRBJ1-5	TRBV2	ASSARGTGGIGNQPQH
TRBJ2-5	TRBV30	AWIWTGERETQY
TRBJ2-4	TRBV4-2	ASSQAGSKNIQY
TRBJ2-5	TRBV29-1	SGQGRGETQY
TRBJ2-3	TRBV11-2	ASSTPRGTSGITDTQY
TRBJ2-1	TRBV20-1	SALSGRAVYNEQF
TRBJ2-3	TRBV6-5	ASSFNFQSGTPGDTQY
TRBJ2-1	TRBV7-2	ASSVHLPGLAGLDNNEQF
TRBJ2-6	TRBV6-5	ASSARGGANVLT
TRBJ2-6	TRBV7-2	ASSPSVGLSGANVLT
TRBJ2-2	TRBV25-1	ASRTRGGELF
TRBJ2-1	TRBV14	ASSQDVAGRERPF
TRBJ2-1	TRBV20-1	SARRRSGNEQF
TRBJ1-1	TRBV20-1	RAPERGAGTF
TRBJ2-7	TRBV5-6	ASSLSDLLTYEQY
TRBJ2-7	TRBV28	ASSLSDPDYEQY
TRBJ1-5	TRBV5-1	ASSLAGSPGQPQH
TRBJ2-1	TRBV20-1	SAQGPGLAGESEQF
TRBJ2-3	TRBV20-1	SAEHSDTQY
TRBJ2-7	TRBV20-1	SANPGTGALYEQY
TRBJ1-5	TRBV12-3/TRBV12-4	ASSSGGAGTNQPQH
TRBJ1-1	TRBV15	ATSMQGSNTEAF
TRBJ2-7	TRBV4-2	ASSQELSGSYEQY
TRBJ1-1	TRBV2	ASSVLWGSTEAF
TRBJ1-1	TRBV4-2	ASSQDRALNTEAF
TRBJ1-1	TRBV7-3	ASSGPGKTEAF
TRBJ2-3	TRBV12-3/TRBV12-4	ASSSAGLETQY
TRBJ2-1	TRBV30	AWGRVRGGEQF
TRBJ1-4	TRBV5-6	ASSLDRVQEKLF
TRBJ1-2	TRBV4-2	ASGPGGFYGYT
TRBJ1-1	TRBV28	ASADRTGVNTEAF
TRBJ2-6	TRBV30	AWSGPSGANVLT
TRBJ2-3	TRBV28	ASSYTTGSSTDTQY
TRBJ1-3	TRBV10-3	AISEPGTAGNTIY
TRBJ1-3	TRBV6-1	ASSGARGDTIY
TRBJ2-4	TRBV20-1	SATDPRNIQY
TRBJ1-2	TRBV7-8	ASRPGLWDNYGYT
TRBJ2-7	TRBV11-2	ASSLGPNRVHEQY
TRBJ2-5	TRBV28	ASSSPDVGQTQY
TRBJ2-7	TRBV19	ASSTSREQY
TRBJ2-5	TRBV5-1	AKSNRGRRETQY
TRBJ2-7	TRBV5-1	ASSSTGTSGSYEQY